The present T cell receptor (beta chain) was sequenced within a study of coeliac disease. The protocol was immunoSEQ multiplex PCR, while the TCRdb copy is restricted to in-frame clones and leaves out a portion. Here the sample spans over 4,500 clones, 69% being singletons. The CDR3 runs to 19 residues. Per the germline V gene, CDR1 is MNHEY and CDR2 is SMNVEV (reference sequence). The trim removed 4 bases at V and 4 bases at J, leaving 12 bases unmatched. General study points: Published gliadin-specific TRB sequences appeared in about 45% of the 18 coeliac samples, 1 of 6 controls. Active celiac intraepithelial and lamina propria samples had lower TRB and TRG clonality than control samples.

This clone was found once. Its antigen remains unidentified. The gene calls are TRBV27 and TRBJ2-2, with 13 bases identical to TRBD2. Sequencing was carried out using lymphocytes from the gut lamina propria. This receptor was obtained from a middle-aged woman. CDR3 protein: CASSSLRTSGRAPTGELFF. DNA for the CDR3: TGTGCCAGCAGTTCCCTAAGAACTAGCGGGAGGGCCCCCACCGGGGAGCTGTTTTTT.